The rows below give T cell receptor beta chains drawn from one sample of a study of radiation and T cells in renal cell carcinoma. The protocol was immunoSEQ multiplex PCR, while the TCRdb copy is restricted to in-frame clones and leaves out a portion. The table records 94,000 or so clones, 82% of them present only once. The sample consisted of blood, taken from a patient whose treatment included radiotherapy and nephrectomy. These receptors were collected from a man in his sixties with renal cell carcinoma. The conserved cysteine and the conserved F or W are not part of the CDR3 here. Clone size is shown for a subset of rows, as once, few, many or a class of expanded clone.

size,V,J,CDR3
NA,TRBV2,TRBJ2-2,ASRAAPNTGELF
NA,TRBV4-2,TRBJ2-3,ASSQVGTSGRAGGTDTQY
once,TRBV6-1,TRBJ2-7,ASSEREGQYEQY
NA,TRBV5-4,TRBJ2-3,ASSSTYAPGSADTQY
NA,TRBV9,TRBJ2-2,ASSVGGTNTGELF
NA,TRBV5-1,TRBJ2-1,ASSRGTGNSNEQF
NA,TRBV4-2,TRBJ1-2,ASSQESQGGGYT
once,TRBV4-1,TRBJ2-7,ASSQDHPSGIVYEQY
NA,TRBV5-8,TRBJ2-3,ASSLLRERDVRDTQY
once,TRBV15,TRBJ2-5,ATSRVASRGETQY
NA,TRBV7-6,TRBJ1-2,ASSPASGAGIYGYT
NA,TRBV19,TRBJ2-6,ASSSVLFSSLAGANVLT
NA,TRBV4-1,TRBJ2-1,ASSQGTSGSNEQF
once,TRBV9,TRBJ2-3,ASSAGLGRTDTQY
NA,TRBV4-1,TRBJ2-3,ASSVRDFYSTDTQY